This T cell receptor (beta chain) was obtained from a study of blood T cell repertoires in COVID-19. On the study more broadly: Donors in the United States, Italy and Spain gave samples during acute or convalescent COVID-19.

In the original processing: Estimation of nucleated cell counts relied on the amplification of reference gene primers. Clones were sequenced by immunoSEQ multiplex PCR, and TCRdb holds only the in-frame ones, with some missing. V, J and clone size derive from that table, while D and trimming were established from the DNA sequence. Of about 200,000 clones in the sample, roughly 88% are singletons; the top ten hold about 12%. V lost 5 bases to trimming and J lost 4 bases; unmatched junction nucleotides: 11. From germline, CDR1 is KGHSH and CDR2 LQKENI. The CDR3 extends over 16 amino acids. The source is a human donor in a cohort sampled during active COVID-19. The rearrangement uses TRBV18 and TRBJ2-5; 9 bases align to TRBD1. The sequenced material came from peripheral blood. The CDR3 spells CASSSYLQGAGETQYF. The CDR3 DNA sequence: TGTGCCAGCTCATCATATTTACAGGGGGCAGGAGAGACCCAGTACTTC.